This is a list of T cell receptor beta chains from one sample in a study of blood T cells in healthy people across ages. TCRdb itself ran the 5' RACE reads through MiXCR, one entry per CDR3 protein. Here the sample spans about 1.6 million distinct CDR3 sequences, about 31% being singletons. Sequenced sample: blood. The source of these receptors is a woman aged 25 to 39 in good health. Both conserved end residues are part of each CDR3. Each record gives: J gene, D gene, V gene, clone size, CDR3 DNA, CDR3 protein. A D gene is named only where the DNA matches it firmly. Clone size appears in some rows only: once, few, many, or a class for an expanded clone.

TRBJ1-2 NA TRBV28 NA TGTGCCAGCAGCTGGACCCATCTCTATGGCTACACCTTC CASSWTHLYGYTF
TRBJ2-5 NA TRBV13 NA TGTGCCAGCAGTCCGCAGGGGATCGGAGAGACCCAGTACTTC CASSPQGIGETQYF
TRBJ2-7 NA TRBV12-3/TRBV12-4 many TGTGCCAGCAGTGTCGGCCGGGACAAAGCCTACGAGCAGTACTTC CASSVGRDKAYEQYF
TRBJ2-1 NA TRBV11-2 NA TGTGCCAGCAGCTTAGGTACTAAACCCTACAATGAGCAGTTCTTC CASSLGTKPYNEQFF
TRBJ2-5 TRBD2 TRBV9 NA TGTGCCAGCAGCTCTGCCGGGGGGTTGACCCAGTACTTC CASSSAGGLTQYF
TRBJ2-7 NA TRBV6-5 many TGTGCCAGCGGCGGATCCTACGAGCAGTACTTC CASGGSYEQYF
TRBJ2-7 NA TRBV28 NA TGTGCCAGCAGTTTGACCCAGGGAGGCATCGGCGAGCAGTACTTC CASSLTQGGIGEQYF
TRBJ2-1 TRBD2 TRBV4-1 NA TGCGCCAGCAGCCCAATCCGAGCGGGGGGTCCGTACAATGAGCAGTTCTTC CASSPIRAGGPYNEQFF
TRBJ1-2 TRBD1 TRBV30 NA TGTGCCTGGAGCCCTGATCCAGGGGGTATATCCTATGGCTACACCTTC CAWSPDPGGISYGYTF
TRBJ1-3 TRBD1 TRBV27 NA TGTGCCAGCGGATTCGTGGGACAGGGAAACTCTGGAAACACCATATATTTT CASGFVGQGNSGNTIYF
TRBJ1-5 NA TRBV5-1 NA TGCGCCAGCAGCTTGGAGCCCAGGGATAGCAATCAGCCCCAGCATTTT CASSLEPRDSNQPQHF
TRBJ1-5 NA TRBV6-2/TRBV6-3 few TGTGCCAGCAGTTACGGACAGCAGGGAAATCAGCCCCAGCATTTT CASSYGQQGNQPQHF
TRBJ2-7 NA TRBV9 NA TGTGCCAGCAGCCCCGGGGAGGCCTCCTACGAGCAGTACTTC CASSPGEASYEQYF
TRBJ2-3 TRBD2 TRBV7-8 few TGTGCCAGCAGCTTACGAGGCTCTGTGGGCGGGGGGTTCCCTAGCACAGATACGCAGTATTTT CASSLRGSVGGGFPSTDTQYF
TRBJ1-1 NA TRBV11-1 few TGTGCCAGCAGCTCTGACCGACAGCGCATGAACACTGAAGCTTTCTTT CASSSDRQRMNTEAFF
TRBJ2-5 TRBD2 TRBV10-3 NA TGTGCCATCAGTGACAGTTCGGCGGGAGGGCCGCAAGAGACCCAGTACTTC CAISDSSAGGPQETQYF
TRBJ1-4 TRBD1 TRBV28 few TGTGCCAGCAGCTCCCGACAGGGTCTTAATGAAAAACTGTTTTTT CASSSRQGLNEKLFF
TRBJ1-3 NA TRBV10-3 NA TGTGCCATCAGATGGACACTCTCTGGAAACACCATATATTTT CAIRWTLSGNTIYF
TRBJ2-5 NA TRBV5-1 few TGCGCCGGCAGCTTGGATGCGGGGTCCGGGACCCAGTACTTC CAGSLDAGSGTQYF
TRBJ1-6 NA TRBV28 few TGTGCCAGCACCGTGACAGGATTGCATTCACCCCTCCACTTT CASTVTGLHSPLHF
TRBJ1-2 NA TRBV10-3 few TGTGCCATCAGGGAGCCCCCAGGTTCGGGCTACACCTTC CAIREPPGSGYTF
TRBJ2-1 NA TRBV20-1 NA TGCAGTGCTAGGCCCGGGCCTTCCTACAATGAGCAGTTCTTC CSARPGPSYNEQFF
TRBJ1-2 NA TRBV28 NA TGTGCCAGCAGTTTGGACGGGACCACTAACTATGGCTACACCTTC CASSLDGTTNYGYTF
TRBJ2-3 NA TRBV29-1 many TGCAGCGTGAGAGCTGGGACAGATACGCAGTATTTT CSVRAGTDTQYF
TRBJ2-1 NA TRBV7-2 once TGTGCCAACAGCTTAGCATGGGGTGAGCAGTTCTTC CANSLAWGEQFF
TRBJ2-7 TRBD2 TRBV6-1 few TGTGCCAGCAGACTAGCGGGAGGTGACGAGCAGTACTTC CASRLAGGDEQYF
TRBJ2-3 TRBD2 TRBV20-1 NA TGCAGTGCTACCCCACATACCGGGACTAGCGGGAATACGCAGTATTTT CSATPHTGTSGNTQYF
TRBJ2-3 NA TRBV12-3/TRBV12-4 NA TGTGCCAGCAGGCTTGACTCCACAGATACGCAGTATTTT CASRLDSTDTQYF
TRBJ2-7 NA TRBV20-1 NA TGCAGTGCTAGAGATGGTCGGCAGGGACCTTACGAGCAGTACTTC CSARDGRQGPYEQYF
TRBJ2-7 TRBD1 TRBV5-1 few TGCGCCAGCAGCAGATCGGGACAGGCCTACGAGCAGTACTTC CASSRSGQAYEQYF
TRBJ1-2 NA TRBV24-1 few TGTGCCACCAGTGCCTTAAATGGCTACACCTTC CATSALNGYTF
TRBJ1-2 NA TRBV7-2 few TGTGCCAGCAGCCCAGACAGTGTCTATGGCTACACCTTC CASSPDSVYGYTF
TRBJ2-3 NA TRBV28 few TGTGCCAGCAAAGGTGGGGGTGGCACAGATACGCAGTATTTT CASKGGGGTDTQYF
TRBJ1-4 NA TRBV11-2 few TGTGCCAGCAGCTCCGCTCGCGGGTCGGACGGTGAAAAACTGTTTTTT CASSSARGSDGEKLFF
TRBJ2-3 TRBD2 TRBV4-2 few TGTGCCAGCAGCCAAGAGCCCGCTAGCGGATTTACAGATACGCAGTATTTT CASSQEPASGFTDTQYF
TRBJ1-2 TRBD1 TRBV9 few TGTGCCAGCAGCCCTAGACAGGGGGCTTTCTCCAATGGCTACACCTTC CASSPRQGAFSNGYTF
TRBJ1-1 NA TRBV4-1 NA TGCGCCAGCAGCCAGGGCAGTCTGAGCGCTGAAGCTTTCTTT CASSQGSLSAEAFF
TRBJ1-2 NA TRBV20-1 NA TGCAGTGCTAGTCGGCCACCGTCTAACTATGGCTACACCTTC CSASRPPSNYGYTF
TRBJ2-1 NA TRBV30 few TGTGCCTGGAGTTTCTTACAGGGTAGGATCGCCTACAATGAGCAGTTCTTC CAWSFLQGRIAYNEQFF
TRBJ2-3 NA TRBV5-1 NA TGCGCCAGCAGCTTAATATGGACCGCCTCCGGCACAGATACGCAGTATTTT CASSLIWTASGTDTQYF
TRBJ1-2 TRBD1 TRBV10-3 NA TGTGCCATCAGTGAGTCGGGACAGGGGGCATCTGGCTACACCTTC CAISESGQGASGYTF
TRBJ1-6 NA TRBV6-5 NA TGTGCCAGCAGTTACGGGGGTGGAGGTTCACCCCTCCACTTT CASSYGGGGSPLHF
TRBJ2-7 NA TRBV20-1 NA TGCAGTGGGTCGTCGGGGTCCTACGAGCAGTACTTC CSGSSGSYEQYF
TRBJ1-2 NA TRBV27 few TGTGCCAGCAGCCTTCAAACGGCGGGTTATGGCTACACCTTC CASSLQTAGYGYTF
TRBJ2-5 TRBD2 TRBV15 NA TGTGCCACCAGCAGAGATCGAGCGGGAGGGACCCAGTACTTC CATSRDRAGGTQYF